The 4 T cell receptor beta chains below come from one sample, sequenced in a study of cytomegalovirus exposure and HLA in healthy donors. Primers: 60 Vbeta forward and 13 Jbeta reverse. Produced via immunoSEQ multiplex PCR; TCRdb's table is partial and in-frame only. The sample shows 150,000 to 200,000 clones, roughly 70% of them seen only once. Sequencing was performed on PBMCs. The receptors stem from a woman aged 45-65 years in good health and CMV-seropositive.

V usage is TRBV28 and J usage is TRBJ1-5; 8 bases align to TRBD1. The length of the CDR3 is 14 residues. V lost 6 bases, J lost 4 bases, and 5 bases stayed unmatched. CDR1 and CDR2 (germline): MDHEN, SYDVKM. The CDR3 is CASSRGLGNQPQHF. DNA of the CDR3: TGTGCCAGCAGCAGGGGGCTGGGGAATCAGCCCCAGCATTTT. Supplemented by reference TRBV28 and TRBJ1-5, the full variable domain reads DVKVTQSSRYLVKRTGEKVFLECVQDMDHENMFWYRQDPGLGLRLIYFSYDVKMKEKGDIPEGYSVSREKKERFSLILESASTNQTSMYLCASSRGLGNQPQHFGDGTRLSIL.

Note on this clone: Germline and junction disagree at one end, which may indicate a read error. The rearrangement links TRBV7-9 to TRBJ1-3; D is unresolved. CDR1 is SEHNR, CDR2 FQNEAQ, per germline (reference sequence). This CDR3 comprises 8 residues. CDR3 bases: TGTGCCAGCAGCCCCTCGGATTTT. As protein: CASSPSDF.

This chain connects TRBV1 to TRBJ2-3; the table gives TRBD2 as D, unverified against the DNA. TRBV1 is described as a pseudogene. The CDR3 has 21 amino acids. The CDR3 DNA reads TGCACCAGCAGCCCCAACCCCCGACTAGCGGGGGGGCCGGATAGCACAGATACGCAGTATTTT. It yields the protein CTSSPNPRLAGGPDSTDTQYF.

This clone came up a few times. The chain has TRBV19 and TRBJ1-4; D gene unclear. The CDR3 runs to 12 residues. From germline, CDR1 is LNHDA and CDR2 SQIVND (reference sequence). The germline V and J ends were trimmed by 11 bases and 8 bases, with 15 bases remaining between them. The DNA of the CDR3 is TGTGCCTCTTCCCAGGCAGGAGAAAAACTGTTTTTT. Encoded protein: CASSQAGEKLFF.